Given below is one TCR beta chain in context. Its antigen is not identified. This sample stems from a study of cytomegalovirus exposure and HLA in healthy donors. Study observations and caveats: There were some public TCRs occurring in many donors, but most TCR sequences were rare. The study recorded over 150 TCR beta chains that were cytomegalovirus-associated. Cytomegalovirus status was reportedly diagnosed by the classifier with high sensitivity and specificity.

The V end was cut by 0 bases, the J end by 3 bases, with 13 bases between. The CDR3 loop spans 16 amino acids. Germline V gene lookup returns CDR1 LGHNA and CDR2 YSLEER. The method was immunoSEQ multiplex PCR; TCRdb's version includes in-frame clones alone and lacks a portion of them. This table holds roughly 120,000 clones, around nine tenths found once. The receptor comes from a young man in good health and CMV-seropositive. Sequencing input: PBMCs. This chain joins TRBV4-3 and TRBJ2-3, with a possible D match to TRBD2 (6 bases). CDR3 region: CASSQELARGTDTQYF. The DNA for the CDR3 is TGCGCCAGCAGCCAAGAACTAGCCCGAGGGACAGATACGCAGTATTTT.